This T cell receptor (beta chain) was documented in a study of Ad26.COV2.S vaccination and SARS-CoV-2 variants. On the study more broadly: This donor came from the COV1001 trial of Ad26.COV2.S. The vaccine Ad26.COV2.S was put into the muscle once, or twice with 56 days between.

As for this clone: Antigen specificity is unknown.

Germline CDR1 MGHRA, CDR2 YSYEKL. The length of the CDR3 is 15 residues. Trimming pared 4 bases from V and 3 bases from J, leaving 12 bases between. As for treatment: some 19 received Ad26.COV2.S at low or high dose, single or two shots; about five received placebo; per-sample allocation not given. Sample collection was performed on day 63 after the first vaccine or placebo injection. Notes on the study in general: Placebo recipients had lower spike-specific TCR breadth than vaccine recipients. Whether participants received vaccine or placebo, their non-spike TCR breadth was similar.

TCRdb's copy holds only in-frame clones and misses some; the assay was immunoSEQ multiplex PCR. The data hold approximately 350,000 clones, with about nine tenths observed a single time. This clonotype was obtained from a person aged 18-65 years who received the Ad26.COV2.S COVID-19 vaccine or a placebo. This sample comprised peripheral blood, obtained in a trial of Ad26.COV2.S vaccine versus placebo. The chain recombines TRBV4-1 with TRBJ2-2; TRBD1 is a possible D gene (6 bases). This CDR3 is CASSRHAGDTGELFF. DNA of the CDR3: TGCGCCAGCAGCCGTCACGCAGGGGACACCGGGGAGCTGTTTTTT.